The entry below gives a single T cell receptor (beta chain) sequence along with its context. Germline-derived CDR1 and CDR2 are SGDLS and YYNGEE. There are 16 residues in the CDR3. The V segment lost 3 bases and the J segment 0 bases; nucleotides outside the gene matches: 5. This entry belongs to a study of blood T cell repertoires in COVID-19. Study-wide background: Researchers got acute and convalescent COVID-19 samples from the United States, Italy and Spain. Sources were T cells, B-cell-depleted T cells, or PBMCs; the material itself was cDNA or gDNA.

Original processing methods: Estimation of nucleated cell counts relied on the amplification of reference gene primers. The assay was immunoSEQ multiplex PCR, and TCRdb's table has in-frame clones only and misses some. V and J calls and clone size are those listed in that table; D and trimming were worked out from the DNA. The table lists around 180,000 clones, 80% to 90% of them singletons. The sequenced material came from peripheral blood. The rearrangement uses TRBV9 and TRBJ2-4, with 8 positions matching TRBD2. This TCR came from a man between 65 and 85 years old with active or convalescent COVID-19. DNA of the CDR3: TGTGCCAGCAGCGAGCGGGGGTCCCTAGCCAAAAACATTCAGTACTTC. Translating gives CASSERGSLAKNIQYF.